Given below is one T cell receptor (beta chain) in context. Its antigen is not known. The germline gene is not matched at one end of the junction; a read error may be the cause. This CDR3 spans 14 amino acids. Germline V gene sequence: CDR1 SSHAT, CDR2 FNYEAQ (reference sequence). This sample is part of a study of radiotherapy plus CTLA-4 blockade in lung cancer. Whole-study context: Disease control reached roughly 33%, with objective responses in over 15%.

Study outcomes and limitations: Alongside interferon-beta, early blood T cell clone dynamics were reportedly the best predictor of response.

Assay used: immunoSEQ multiplex PCR; TCRdb lists only in-frame clones, some missing. The sample consists of more than 90,000 clones, about four fifths of them appearing once. Lung cancer patients with chemo-refractory metastatic non-small-cell disease were given focal radiation plus CTLA-4 blockade with ipilimumab. Sequencing was performed on peripheral blood, taken from a patient treated with radiotherapy plus ipilimumab. This clonotype was obtained from a human donor with non-small cell lung cancer who had a partial response to radiotherapy plus ipilimumab. This chain connects TRBV7-7 to TRBJ2-1; TRBD2 matches 9 bases. CDR3 coding DNA: TGTGCTAGCAGTCCATCCGGGACTAGCATTGAGCAGTTCTTC. Its protein is CASSPSGTSIEQFF.